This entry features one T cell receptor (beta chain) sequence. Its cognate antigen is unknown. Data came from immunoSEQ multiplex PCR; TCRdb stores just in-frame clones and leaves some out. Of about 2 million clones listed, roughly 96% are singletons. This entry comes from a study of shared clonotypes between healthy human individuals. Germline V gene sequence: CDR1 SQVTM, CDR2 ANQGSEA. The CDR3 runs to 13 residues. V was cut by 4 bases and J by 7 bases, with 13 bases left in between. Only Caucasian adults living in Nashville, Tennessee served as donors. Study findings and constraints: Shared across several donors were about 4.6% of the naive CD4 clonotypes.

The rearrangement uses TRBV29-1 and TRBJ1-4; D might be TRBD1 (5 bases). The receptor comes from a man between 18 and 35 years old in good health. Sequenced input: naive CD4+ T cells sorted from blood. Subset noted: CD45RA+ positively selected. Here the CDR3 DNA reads TGCAGCGTTGCGCGCGGGAGGGGTGAAAAACTGTTTTTT. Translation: CSVARGRGEKLFF.